The 15 T cell receptor beta chains below come from one sample, sequenced in a study of follicular helper T cells after annual influenza vaccination. Sequencing used immunoSEQ multiplex PCR; TCRdb keeps in-frame clones, though not all of them. The sample includes about 10,000 clones, approximately 80% of them seen just once. Regarding time point: 2015-2016 season, 7 days after influenza vaccination. The material sequenced was CXCR5+ CD38- circulating T follicular helper cells from blood, taken 7 days after influenza vaccination. Subset noted: circulating Tfh, non-naive CD4+CXCR5+PD-1+ (ICOS+CD38+ or ICOS-CD38-). The receptor set was obtained from an adult who received the influenza vaccine.

This clone was counted a few times. V is TRBV18 and J is TRBJ2-7, with D perhaps matching TRBD1 or TRBD2 (5 bases each). The V end was cut by 3 bases, the J end by 2 bases, with 11 bases between. CDR3 length: 14 residues. Germline CDR1 is KGHSH and CDR2 is LQKENI. The CDR3 sequence is CASSPGTQPYEQYF. In nucleotides, the CDR3 is TGTGCCAGCTCACCCGGGACGCAACCCTACGAGCAGTACTTC.

The chain carries TRBV2 and TRBJ2-7; D gene ambiguous. V was shortened by 2 bases and J by 5 bases, with 10 bases between the two germline ends. CDR3 length: 13 amino acids. Germline values: CDR1 SNHLY, CDR2 FYNNEI. CDR3 coding DNA: TGTGCCAGCAGTGAAAGGTATGGCGACGAGCAGTACTTC. It specifies CASSERYGDEQYF.

This chain joins TRBV29-1 and TRBJ1-2, with TRBD1 matching 9 bases. Germline V gives CDR1 SQVTM, CDR2 ANQGSEA. There are 13 residues in the CDR3. V dropped 6 bases and J dropped 11; count of bases not matched to a gene: 13. CDR3 nucleotides: TGCAGCGTCCCGATGGGGACAGGGTTAAGTTACACCTTC. The encoded protein is CSVPMGTGLSYTF.

The sample holds a few counts of this clone. The rearrangement uses TRBV6-4 and TRBJ2-7, with D hard to call. V shed 5 bases and J shed 2 bases, with 7 bases lying between them. This CDR3 contains 12 residues. Germline-derived CDR1 and CDR2 are MRHNA and SNTAGT. The CDR3 region has the DNA TGTGCCAGCAGTCCCCAGGCCTACGAGCAGTACTTC. Its translation: CASSPQAYEQYF.

The chain has TRBV9 and TRBJ2-1, with 11 bases identical to TRBD2. This CDR3 has 15 residues. J was trimmed by 6 bases and V by 3 bases; bases with no gene match: 5. Germline V gene lookup returns CDR1 SGDLS and CDR2 YYNGEE. CDR3 DNA sequence: TGTGCCAGCAGCGCAAGTAGCGGGGGGGCCAATGAGCAGTTCTTC. Translated, it gives CASSASSGGANEQFF.

The chain carries TRBV6-6 and TRBJ2-2, with unresolved D. This CDR3 spans 14 amino acids. CDR1 MNHNY and CDR2 SVGAGI come from the germline V gene (reference sequence). Trimming cost V 4 bases and J 7 bases, with 13 bases left between them. This chain's CDR3 is CASSWAYLHGELFF. The CDR3 DNA reads as TGTGCCAGCAGTTGGGCCTACTTACACGGGGAGCTGTTTTTT.

The V and J genes are TRBV7-2 and TRBJ2-1; D possibly corresponds to TRBD1 (5 bases). The V gene lost 1 base and the J gene lost 10 bases, with 14 bases spanning the gap. The CDR3 is 14 residues long. Looked up from germline, CDR1 is SGHTA and CDR2 is FQGNSA. CDR3 sequence reads: CASSLDPQGWEQFF. The CDR3 DNA sequence: TGTGCCAGCAGCTTAGACCCTCAGGGATGGGAGCAGTTCTTC.

The chain has TRBV9 and TRBJ2-3, with D possibly matching TRBD2 (7 bases). Germline CDR1 and CDR2: SGDLS and YYNGEE. Trimming pared 0 bases from V and 0 bases from J, leaving 20 bases between. CDR3 size: 19 residues. The CDR3 nucleotides are TGTGCCAGCAGCGTAGAAGGGGGGGAAAGGGGAAAGAGCACAGATACGCAGTATTTT. It translates to CASSVEGGERGKSTDTQYF. The full variable domain, rest sourced from reference TRBV9 and TRBJ2-3, is DSGVTQTPKHLITATGQRVTLRCSPRSGDLSVYWYQQSLDQGLQFLIQYYNGEERAKGNILERFSAQQFPDLHSELNLSSLELGDSALYFCASSVEGGERGKSTDTQYFGPGTRLTVL.

The V and J genes are TRBV5-4 and TRBJ2-5; D might be TRBD1 or TRBD2, each matching 6 bases. The V gene's germline CDR1 is SGHNT and CDR2 YYREEE (reference sequence). The CDR3 contains 15 residues. Trimming shortened V by 3 bases and J by 4 bases, and 16 bases separated the two germline ends. The CDR3 nucleotides read TGTGCCAGCAGCTCCCTGAACAAGGGGGGAGAGACCCAGTACTTC. This translates into CASSSLNKGGETQYF.

The chain carries TRBV30 and TRBJ1-3, with TRBD1 matching over 7 bases. The J segment lost 9 bases and the V segment lost 4 bases, leaving 9 bases of the junction unmatched. Germline CDR1 GTSNPN, CDR2 SVGIG (reference sequence). There are 13 residues in the CDR3. Written as DNA, the CDR3 is TGTGCCTGGAACAAACAGGGGATAGGCACCATATATTTT. Translated: CAWNKQGIGTIYF.

The J gene is TRBJ1-2, the V gene TRBV7-2; D not resolved. The CDR3 is made up of 12 amino acids. Trimming left V 6 bases short and J 8 bases short, with 13 bases between. The germline V gene has CDR1 SGHTA and CDR2 FQGNSA. The CDR3 sequence: CASRPREGGYTF. CDR3 sequence (DNA): TGTGCCAGCAGACCGAGGGAGGGCGGCTACACCTTC.

J is TRBJ2-7 and V is TRBV6-6; 9 bases fit TRBD1. CDR3 length equals 12 residues. The V gene's germline CDR1 is MNHNY and CDR2 SVGAGI (reference sequence). The V and J ends lost 8 bases and 4 bases, in that order; junction bases with no gene match: 3. CDR3 DNA sequence: TGTGCCAGCCGGGACAGGGAATACGAGCAGTACTTC. Translating gives CASRDREYEQYF.

The chain carries TRBV18 and TRBJ1-2; D possibly corresponds to TRBD1 (6 bases). This CDR3 is 15 amino acids long. V was cut by 2 bases and J by 4 bases, with 14 bases left in between. Per germline, CDR1 KGHSH and CDR2 LQKENI. For the CDR3, the DNA is TGTGCCAGCTCACCAAGACAGGAAGTTTTCTATGGCTACACCTTC. Amino acids: CASSPRQEVFYGYTF.

This clone was recorded a few times. V and J are TRBV18 and TRBJ2-2; no clear D. The CDR3 length is 15 residues. Germline lookup yields CDR1 KGHSH and CDR2 LQKENI. V was trimmed by 5 bases and J by 7 bases, leaving 17 bases between them. The CDR3: CASSTRTQNHGELFF. CDR3 nucleotide sequence: TGTGCCAGCTCAACACGAACACAGAATCACGGGGAGCTGTTTTTT.

This clone was seen a few times. The chain carries TRBV2 and TRBJ1-2, with 9 bases lining up with TRBD1. The CDR3 has 14 amino acids. Germline CDR1 SNHLY, CDR2 FYNNEI. Unmatched junction bases numbered 4, after V lost 5 bases and J lost 3 bases. The CDR3 nucleotides read TGTGCCAGCAGTTTGGGACAGGGAGACTATGGCTACACCTTC. It specifies CASSLGQGDYGYTF.